These 7 T cell receptor beta chains were all obtained from the same sample, sequenced in a study of T-cell memory formation after mild COVID-19. TCRdb redid the calling of the 5' RACE reads with MiXCR, one entry per CDR3 protein. The sample carries 450,000 to 650,000 distinct CDR3 sequences, 15% to 20% recorded once. Sequencing used PBMCs or a T cell subset sorted from them (not recorded which). Receptors were obtained from an adult woman who had mild COVID-19 (a few samples of this study predate the infection). Cell type and time point are not known.

This clonotype was recorded a few times. This chain links TRBV7-2 with TRBJ2-4; D remains unclear. CDR1 and CDR2 (germline): SGHTA, FQGNSA. This CDR3 has 15 residues. The V and J ends lost 0 bases and 3 bases respectively, with 9 bases between them. The CDR3 nucleotides read TGTGCCAGCAGCTTAGCGGGTCCGGGCAAAAACATTCAGTACTTC. It translates to CASSLAGPGKNIQYF.

V gene TRBV19 combines with J gene TRBJ1-1; D is perhaps TRBD1 (6 bases). CDR3 length: 12 amino acids. Trimming pared 8 bases from V and 7 bases from J, leaving 14 bases between. Germline V lookup: CDR1 LNHDA, CDR2 SQIVND (reference sequence). CDR3 in DNA: TGTGCCAGTTTGGACAGCCGAATTGAAGCTTTCTTT. It translates to CASLDSRIEAFF.

This sequence joins TRBV20-1 and TRBJ2-2; D is perhaps TRBD2 (6 bases). V lost 2 bases and J 6 bases, leaving 19 bases between the germline ends. CDR3 length equals 16 residues. The germline gives CDR1 DFQATT, CDR2 SNEGSKA (reference sequence). The CDR3 DNA reads TGCAGTGCTAGATTAGAGTGGGGGGTTAGTTCCGGGGAGCTGTTTTTT. This encodes CSARLEWGVSSGELFF.

This chain joins TRBV27 and TRBJ2-1; TRBD1 matches 9 bases. The CDR3 sequence is 14 residues long. Per the germline V gene, CDR1 is MNHEY and CDR2 is SMNVEV (reference sequence). V shed 8 bases, J shed 8 bases, and the junction held 10 bases outside the gene matches. The CDR3 coding sequence is TGTGCCAGCGGGGACAGGGATGGTTTTGATGAGCAGTTCTTC. Translated: CASGDRDGFDEQFF.

This clonotype was observed at least ten times. The chain joins TRBV7-8 to TRBJ2-1; 8 positions agree with TRBD2. The CDR3 totals 17 residues. The germline CDR1 and CDR2 sequences are SGHVS and FQNEAQ. V shed 5 bases, J shed 5 bases, and the junction held 14 bases outside the gene matches. The CDR3 DNA reads as TGTGCCAGCAGCGCGTTCGATCCCCCACTAGCGGACAATGAGCAGTTCTTC. Translation gives CASSAFDPPLADNEQFF.

This chain links TRBV25-1 with TRBJ2-1; D not resolved. The CDR3 consists of 13 residues. V was pared by 5 bases and J by 6 bases, with 11 bases between. Germline assignment: CDR1 MGHDK and CDR2 SYGVNS. The chain's CDR3 is CASSTPGPNEQFF. As DNA, the CDR3 is TGTGCCAGCAGTACCCCGGGCCCCAATGAGCAGTTCTTC. Full variable domain (outside the CDR3, taken from reference TRBV25-1 and TRBJ2-1): EADIYQTPRYLVIGTGKKITLECSQTMGHDKMYWYQQDPGMELHLIHYSYGVNSTEKGDLSSESTVSRIRTEHFPLTLESARPSHTSQYLCASSTPGPNEQFFGPGTRLTVL.

The rearrangement joins TRBV7-2 to TRBJ2-7; D uncertain. Between the trimmed V and J ends, which lost 1 base and 0 bases, there was a span of 19 bases. This CDR3 region has 18 residues. Germline V gene lookup returns CDR1 SGHTA and CDR2 FQGNSA. The CDR3 reads CASSLGPSIEATSYEQYF. The CDR3 DNA reads TGTGCCAGCAGCTTAGGCCCCAGCATAGAGGCGACCTCCTACGAGCAGTACTTC.